Each of the 20 T cell receptor beta chains below was sequenced from the same sample in a study of T cell responses to AZD1222 COVID-19 vaccine (dated by TCRdb to the early 2020s). Library prep was done by the immunoSEQ multiplex PCR assay. TCRdb provides this immuneACCESS table in a form limited to in-frame rearrangements. Some clones are lacking; in checked studies, under half of them reflect an unresolved V gene, and why the rest are absent is not known. This sample comprises approximately 190,000 clones, approximately 94% of them detected only once. Of the sample, about 9.2% falls within the top ten clones. The time point label corresponds to: baseline before first vaccination. The specimen was peripheral blood, collected on day 0 of AZD1222 vaccination. The receptors derive from an adult in good health.

The chain combines TRBV6-1 with TRBJ2-1; a weak D match, TRBD2 (5 bases). CDR1 is MNHNS and CDR2 is SASEGT in the germline V gene. The CDR3 totals 16 residues. Trimming removed 4 bases at V and 7 bases at J, with 20 bases between. The CDR3 loop is CASSASGRVHLNEQFF. Here the CDR3 DNA reads TGTGCCAGCAGTGCGTCCGGGCGGGTACATCTTAATGAGCAGTTCTTC.

CDR3 sequence reads: CASSLAQGLNTEAFF. The CDR3 DNA sequence: TGCGCCAGCAGCTTGGCCCAGGGATTGAACACTGAAGCTTTCTTT. The chain joins TRBV5-1 to TRBJ1-1, with TRBD1 as a possible D gene (5 bases). The CDR3 consists of 15 residues. Germline values: CDR1 SGHRS, CDR2 YFSETQ. The V gene lost 0 bases and the J gene lost 0 bases, with 9 bases spanning the gap.

The chain employs TRBV7-8 and TRBJ2-7; D is unresolved. Trimming pared 5 bases from V and 1 base from J, leaving 15 bases between. The CDR3 spans 15 residues. The germline CDR1 and CDR2 sequences are SGHVS and FQNEAQ. CDR3 in DNA: TGTGCCAGCAGCCCCCAGATGGGCCGATCCTACGAGCAGTACTTC. Amino acid sequence: CASSPQMGRSYEQYF.

V and J are TRBV5-4 and TRBJ1-6; D is ambiguous. V was cut by 4 bases and J by 0 bases, with 20 bases left in between. The CDR3 has 19 amino acids. CDR1 and CDR2 (germline): SGHNT, YYREEE (reference sequence). CDR3 in DNA: TGTGCCAGCAGCCTGACCGGATCTCTCGGCCACTCCTATAATTCACCCCTCCACTTT. The encoded protein is CASSLTGSLGHSYNSPLHF.

This clone was found a few times. The chain uses TRBV2 and TRBJ1-3; D is undetermined. V was trimmed by 3 bases and J by 4 bases, leaving 10 bases between them. CDR1 is SNHLY and CDR2 is FYNNEI in the germline V gene. CDR3 length: 14 amino acids. For the CDR3, the DNA is TGTGCCAGCAGTGATCTATACAGCGGAAACACCATATATTTT. The encoded protein is CASSDLYSGNTIYF.

This chain connects TRBV11-2 to TRBJ1-6; D is perhaps TRBD1 (5 bases). The CDR3 has 14 amino acids. The V gene lost 7 bases and the J gene lost 7 bases, with 14 bases spanning the gap. CDR1 and CDR2 (germline): SGHAT, FQNNGV. The CDR3 protein is CASTGVGLNSPLHF. In nucleotides, the CDR3 is TGTGCCAGCACCGGCGTGGGGCTAAATTCACCCCTCCACTTT.

The chain employs TRBV5-1 and TRBJ2-5, with D perhaps TRBD1 (6 bases). Trimming took 4 bases from V and 5 from J, leaving 15 bases between them. The germline CDR1 and CDR2 sequences are SGHRS and YFSETQ. The CDR3 runs 14 residues. CDR3: CASSPPTGRETQYF. The CDR3 region has the DNA TGCGCCAGCAGCCCCCCGACAGGTCGGGAGACCCAGTACTTC.

The chain couples TRBV19 to TRBJ2-5; 13 bases are a match to TRBD2. Looked up from germline, CDR1 is LNHDA and CDR2 is SQIVND (reference sequence). This CDR3 has 16 amino acids. With V trimmed by 1 base and J by 4 bases, 3 bases remained unmatched. In DNA, the CDR3 is TGTGCCAGTAGTATAGGGAGACTAGCGGGAGGAGAGACCCAGTACTTC. Its translation is CASSIGRLAGGETQYF.

The rearrangement joins TRBV10-3 to TRBJ2-7; weak D call: TRBD2 (5 bases). The CDR3 sequence is 12 residues long. In germline, CDR1 is ENHRY, CDR2 SYGVKD. V was pared by 3 bases and J by 6 bases, with 9 bases between. Here the CDR3 DNA reads TGTGCCATCAGTGAAACGGGGATCGAGCAGTACTTC. Translated: CAISETGIEQYF.

The CDR3 nucleotides are TGCGCCAGCAGCTTGATAGCGGGGGAGTTCGATACGCAGTATTTT. It specifies CASSLIAGEFDTQYF. The chain has TRBV5-1 and TRBJ2-3, with 9 bases matching TRBD2. The J segment lost 6 bases and the V segment lost 1 base, leaving 6 bases of the junction unmatched. There are 15 residues in the CDR3. The germline V gene encodes CDR1 SGHRS and CDR2 YFSETQ.

The chain uses TRBV6-5 and TRBJ1-3; perhaps TRBD1 as D (6 bases). The length of the CDR3 is 15 residues. The germline V gene encodes CDR1 MNHEY and CDR2 SVGAGI. Trimming stripped 6 bases from V and 0 bases from J, with 12 bases between. The CDR3 DNA follows: TGTGCCAGCAGCCCCGACAGGTTCTCTGGAAACACCATATATTTT. Its translation: CASSPDRFSGNTIYF.

The chain links TRBV19 to TRBJ1-4; the match to TRBD1 covers 8 bases. This CDR3 region has 13 residues. V lost 10 bases to trimming and J lost 6 bases; unmatched junction nucleotides: 7. CDR1 and CDR2 (germline): LNHDA, SQIVND (reference sequence). The CDR3 here is CATCRTGHEKLFF. For the CDR3, the DNA is TGTGCCACGTGCCGGACAGGGCATGAAAAACTGTTTTTT.

V is TRBV19 and J is TRBJ1-3; TRBD1 matches 10 bases. The V gene end was trimmed by 4 bases and the J gene end by 4 bases; junction bases not matched to a gene: 10. The germline V gene has CDR1 LNHDA and CDR2 SQIVND (reference sequence). This CDR3 contains 17 residues. CDR3 DNA sequence: TGTGCCAGTAGTACCACTCGACAGGGGGCGACGGGAAACACCATATATTTT. It is translated as CASSTTRQGATGNTIYF.

The V and J genes are TRBV15 and TRBJ2-1; D unresolved. V shed 1 base and J shed 3 bases, with 4 bases lying between them. In germline, CDR1 is LNHNV, CDR2 YYDKDF (reference sequence). The CDR3 is 13 residues long. This chain's CDR3 is CATSRVNYNEQFF. Here the CDR3 DNA reads TGTGCCACCAGCAGAGTCAACTACAATGAGCAGTTCTTC. The full variable domain, its missing parts supplied by reference TRBV15 and TRBJ2-1, is DAMVIQNPRYQVTQFGKPVTLSCSQTLNHNVMYWYQQKSSQAPKLLFHYYDKDFNNEADTPDNFQSRRPNTSFCFLDIRSPGLGDTAMYLCATSRVNYNEQFFGPGTRLTVL.

The gene calls are TRBV5-4 and TRBJ1-3; D not resolved. The CDR3 totals 13 residues. The germline V gene has CDR1 SGHNT and CDR2 YYREEE (reference sequence). V shed 7 bases and J shed 1 base, with 9 bases lying between them. CDR3 sequence (DNA): TGTGCCAGCTCGCGAGATTCTGGAAACACCATATATTTT. This gives the protein CASSRDSGNTIYF. The entire variable domain, with the rest obtained from reference TRBV5-4 and TRBJ1-3, is as follows: ETGVTQSPTHLIKTRGQQVTLRCSSQSGHNTVSWYQQALGQGPQFIFQYYREEENGRGNFPPRFSGLQFPNYSSELNVNALELDDSALYLCASSRDSGNTIYFGEGSWLTVV.

The chain combines TRBV13 with TRBJ1-1, with D perhaps TRBD1 (5 bases). CDR3 length: 13 amino acids. From germline, CDR1 is PRHDT and CDR2 FYEKMQ (reference sequence). Trimming took off 5 bases at V and 2 bases at J, with 9 bases between the two ends. CDR3 protein: CASSGGRNTEAFF. CDR3 nucleotide sequence: TGTGCCAGCAGCGGGGGACGAAACACTGAAGCTTTCTTT.

The V gene is TRBV7-2, the J gene TRBJ1-3, with 9 positions matching TRBD1. V gave up 5 bases and J gave up 2 bases; unmatched junction bases: 4. The CDR3 extends over 15 amino acids. Germline CDR1 reads SGHTA; CDR2 reads FQGNSA. CDR3 residues: CASSPGQGTGNTIYF. DNA of the CDR3: TGTGCCAGCAGCCCAGGACAGGGGACTGGAAACACCATATATTTT. The variable domain in full, completed from reference TRBV7-2 and TRBJ1-3, reads GAGVSQSPSNKVTEKGKDVELRCDPISGHTALYWYRQSLGQGLEFLIYFQGNSAPDKSGLPSDRFSAERTGGSVSTLTIQRTQQEDSAVYLCASSPGQGTGNTIYFGEGSWLTVV.

This chain joins TRBV7-2 and TRBJ2-1, with 12 nucleotides matching TRBD1. The CDR3 has 19 residues. J lost 0 bases, V lost 5 bases, and 11 bases had no gene match. Germline V lookup: CDR1 SGHTA, CDR2 FQGNSA. The CDR3 loop is CASSRTGTGGFSSYNEQFF. CDR3 sequence (DNA): TGTGCCAGCAGCAGGACCGGGACAGGGGGCTTTAGCTCCTACAATGAGCAGTTCTTC.

This clone appeared once. This sample also contains other DNA sequences that code for the same CDR3. This chain uses TRBV5-1 with TRBJ1-1; D unresolved. This CDR3 contains 14 residues. Trimming took off 0 bases at V and 1 base at J, with 7 bases between the two ends. Germline CDR1 is SGHRS and CDR2 is YFSETQ. In nucleotides, the CDR3 is TGCGCCAGCAGCTTGGCAGGAGGGAACACTGAAGCTTTCTTT. Its translation: CASSLAGGNTEAFF. Drawing the rest from reference TRBV5-1 and TRBJ1-1, the complete variable domain is KAGVTQTPRYLIKTRGQQVTLSCSPISGHRSVSWYQQTPGQGLQFLFEYFSETQRNKGNFPGRFSGRQFSNSRSEMNVSTLELGDSALYLCASSLAGGNTEAFFGQGTRLTVV.

J is TRBJ1-5 and V is TRBV12-3 or TRBV12-4; 7 bases line up with TRBD1. The length of the CDR3 is 13 residues. Unmatched junction bases numbered 2, after V lost 5 bases and J lost 4 bases. The CDR3 nucleotides are TGTGCCAGCAGTCCGGGACAGAATCAGCCCCAGCATTTT. It encodes CASSPGQNQPQHF.